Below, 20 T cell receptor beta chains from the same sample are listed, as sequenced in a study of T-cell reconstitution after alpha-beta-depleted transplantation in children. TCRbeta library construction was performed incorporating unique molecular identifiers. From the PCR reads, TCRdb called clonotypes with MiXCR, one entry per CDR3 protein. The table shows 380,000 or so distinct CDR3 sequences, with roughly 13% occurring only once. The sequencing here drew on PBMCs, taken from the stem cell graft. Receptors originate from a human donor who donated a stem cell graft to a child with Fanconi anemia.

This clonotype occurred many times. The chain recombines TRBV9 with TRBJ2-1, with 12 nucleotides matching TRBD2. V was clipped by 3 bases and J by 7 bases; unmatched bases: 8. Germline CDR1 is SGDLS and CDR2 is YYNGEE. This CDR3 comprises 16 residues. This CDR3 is CASSGNLAGGRNEQFF. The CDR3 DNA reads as TGTGCCAGCAGCGGGAATCTAGCGGGGGGGCGTAATGAGCAGTTCTTC.

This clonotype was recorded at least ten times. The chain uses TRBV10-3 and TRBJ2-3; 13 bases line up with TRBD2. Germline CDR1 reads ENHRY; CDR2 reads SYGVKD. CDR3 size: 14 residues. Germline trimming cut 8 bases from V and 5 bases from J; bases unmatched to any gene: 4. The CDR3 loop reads CAIDTSGGGDTQYF. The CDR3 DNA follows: TGTGCCATCGACACTAGCGGGGGGGGAGATACGCAGTATTTT.

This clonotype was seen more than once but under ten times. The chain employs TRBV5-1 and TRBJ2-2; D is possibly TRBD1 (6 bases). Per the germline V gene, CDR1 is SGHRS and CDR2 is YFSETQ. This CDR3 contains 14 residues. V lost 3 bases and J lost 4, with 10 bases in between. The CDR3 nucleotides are TGCGCCAGCAGCTCGGAACAGGGCACCGGGGAGCTGTTTTTT. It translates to CASSSEQGTGELFF.

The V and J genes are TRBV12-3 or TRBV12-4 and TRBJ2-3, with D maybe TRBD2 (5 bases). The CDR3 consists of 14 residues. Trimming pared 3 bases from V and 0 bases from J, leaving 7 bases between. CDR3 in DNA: TGTGCCAGCAGTTTTCGGACTAGCACAGATACGCAGTATTTT. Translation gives CASSFRTSTDTQYF.

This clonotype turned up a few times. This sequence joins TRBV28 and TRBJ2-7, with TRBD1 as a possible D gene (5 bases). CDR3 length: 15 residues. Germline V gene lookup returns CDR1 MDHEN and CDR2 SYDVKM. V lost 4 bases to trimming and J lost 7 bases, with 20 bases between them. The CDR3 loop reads CASSSAAGPTREQYV. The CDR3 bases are TGTGCCAGCAGTTCCGCAGCAGGGCCGACGCGGGAGCAGTACGTC.

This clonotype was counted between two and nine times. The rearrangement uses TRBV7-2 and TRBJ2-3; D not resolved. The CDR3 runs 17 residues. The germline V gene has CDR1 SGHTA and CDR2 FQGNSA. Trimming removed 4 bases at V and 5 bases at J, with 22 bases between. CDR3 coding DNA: TGTGCCAGCAGCTCAAGCATGGTTGGCGCTATTAAAGATACGCAGTATTTT. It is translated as CASSSSMVGAIKDTQYF. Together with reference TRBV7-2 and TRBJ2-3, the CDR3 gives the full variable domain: GAGVSQSPSNKVTEKGKDVELRCDPISGHTALYWYRQSLGQGLEFLIYFQGNSAPDKSGLPSDRFSAERTGGSVSTLTIQRTQQEDSAVYLCASSSSMVGAIKDTQYFGPGTRLTVL.

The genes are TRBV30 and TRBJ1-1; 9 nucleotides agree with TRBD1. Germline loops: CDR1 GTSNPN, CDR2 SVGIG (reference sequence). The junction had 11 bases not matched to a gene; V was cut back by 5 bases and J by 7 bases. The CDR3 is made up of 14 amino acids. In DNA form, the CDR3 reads TGTGCCTGGCAACTTGACAGGGGGGAATATGAAGCTTTCTTT. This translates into CAWQLDRGEYEAFF.

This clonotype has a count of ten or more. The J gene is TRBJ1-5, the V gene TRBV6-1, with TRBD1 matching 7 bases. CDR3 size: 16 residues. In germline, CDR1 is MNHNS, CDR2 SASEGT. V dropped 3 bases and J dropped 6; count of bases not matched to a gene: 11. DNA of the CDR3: TGTGCCAGCAGTGAGGGCCGACAGGGTAGGGGTCAGCCCCAGCATTTT. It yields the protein CASSEGRQGRGQPQHF.

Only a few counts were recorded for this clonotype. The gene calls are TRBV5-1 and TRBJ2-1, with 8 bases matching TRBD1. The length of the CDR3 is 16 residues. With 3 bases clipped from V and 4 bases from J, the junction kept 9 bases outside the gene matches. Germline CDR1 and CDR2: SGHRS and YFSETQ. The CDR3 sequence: CASSSLLGTGYNEQFF. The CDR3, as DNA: TGCGCCAGCAGCTCGCTCCTCGGGACAGGATACAATGAGCAGTTCTTC.

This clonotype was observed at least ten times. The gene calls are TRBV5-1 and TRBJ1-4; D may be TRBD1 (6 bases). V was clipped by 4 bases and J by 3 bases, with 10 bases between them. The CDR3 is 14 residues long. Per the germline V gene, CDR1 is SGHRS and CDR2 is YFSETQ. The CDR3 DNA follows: TGCGCCAGCAGCCCCGGACAGCCTAATGAAAAACTGTTTTTT. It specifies CASSPGQPNEKLFF.

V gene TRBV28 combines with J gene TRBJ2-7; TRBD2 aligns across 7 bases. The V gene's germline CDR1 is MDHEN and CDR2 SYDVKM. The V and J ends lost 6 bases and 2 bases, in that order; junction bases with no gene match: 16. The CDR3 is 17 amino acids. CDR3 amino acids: CASRFSGSTGGTYEQYF. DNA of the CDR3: TGTGCCAGCAGGTTTAGCGGGTCCACGGGAGGTACCTACGAGCAGTACTTC.

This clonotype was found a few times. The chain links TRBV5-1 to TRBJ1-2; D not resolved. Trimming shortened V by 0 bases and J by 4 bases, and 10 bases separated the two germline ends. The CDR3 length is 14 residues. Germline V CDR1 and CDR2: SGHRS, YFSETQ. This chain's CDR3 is CASSLESRGYGYTF. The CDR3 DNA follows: TGCGCCAGCAGCTTGGAGTCCAGAGGCTATGGCTACACCTTC.

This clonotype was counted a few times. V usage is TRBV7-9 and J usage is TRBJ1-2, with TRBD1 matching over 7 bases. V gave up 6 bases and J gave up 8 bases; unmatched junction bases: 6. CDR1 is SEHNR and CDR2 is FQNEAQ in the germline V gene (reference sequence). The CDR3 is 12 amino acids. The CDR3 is CASSTGENGYTF. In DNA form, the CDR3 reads TGTGCCAGCAGTACAGGGGAGAACGGCTACACCTTC.

The CDR3 DNA is TGTGCCAGCAGTTTGGGCGGACGCTATGGCTACACCTTC. Encoded protein: CASSLGGRYGYTF. This sequence joins TRBV12-3 or TRBV12-4 and TRBJ1-2; D is undetermined. With 3 bases removed from V and 4 bases from J, the gap between germline ends came to 9 bases. The CDR3 is made up of 13 amino acids.

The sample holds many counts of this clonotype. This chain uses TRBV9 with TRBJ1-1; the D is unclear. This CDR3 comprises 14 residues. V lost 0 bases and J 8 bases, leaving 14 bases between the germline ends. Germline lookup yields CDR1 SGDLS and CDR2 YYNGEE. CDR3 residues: CASSVVTSGGEAFF. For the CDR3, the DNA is TGTGCCAGCAGCGTAGTCACCTCGGGAGGAGAAGCTTTCTTT.

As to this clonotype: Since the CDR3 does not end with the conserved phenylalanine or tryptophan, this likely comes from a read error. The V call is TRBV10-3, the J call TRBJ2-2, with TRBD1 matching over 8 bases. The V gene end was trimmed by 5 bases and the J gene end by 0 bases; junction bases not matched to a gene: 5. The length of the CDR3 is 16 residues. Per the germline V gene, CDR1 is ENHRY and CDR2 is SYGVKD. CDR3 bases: TGTGCCATCAGTAACTACAGGGGGACGAACACCGGGGAGCTGTTTGTT. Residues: CAISNYRGTNTGELFV.

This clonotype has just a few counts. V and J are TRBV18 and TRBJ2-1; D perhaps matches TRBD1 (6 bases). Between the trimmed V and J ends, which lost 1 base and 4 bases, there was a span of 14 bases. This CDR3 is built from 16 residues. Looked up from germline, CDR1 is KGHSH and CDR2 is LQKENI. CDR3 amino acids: CASSPRLGTSYNEQFF. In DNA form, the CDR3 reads TGTGCCAGCTCACCACGTCTCGGGACATCGTACAATGAGCAGTTCTTC. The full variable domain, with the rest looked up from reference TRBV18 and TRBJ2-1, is NAGVMQNPRHLVRRRGQEARLRCSPMKGHSHVYWYRQLPEEGLKFMVYLQKENIIDESGMPKERFSAEFPKEGPSILRIQQVVRGDSAAYFCASSPRLGTSYNEQFFGPGTRLTVL.

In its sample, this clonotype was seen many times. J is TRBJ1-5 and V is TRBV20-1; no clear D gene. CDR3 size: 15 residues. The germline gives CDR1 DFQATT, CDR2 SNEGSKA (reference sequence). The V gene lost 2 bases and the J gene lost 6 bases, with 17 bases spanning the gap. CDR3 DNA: TGCAGTGCTAGAATCGGAACCGGAGGGAGTCAGCCCCAGCATTTT. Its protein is CSARIGTGGSQPQHF.

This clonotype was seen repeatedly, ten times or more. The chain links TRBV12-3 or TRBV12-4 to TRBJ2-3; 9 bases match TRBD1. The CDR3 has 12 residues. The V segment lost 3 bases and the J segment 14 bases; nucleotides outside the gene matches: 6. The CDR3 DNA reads TGTGCCAGCAGTTTTGAGGGACAGGGACGGTATTTT. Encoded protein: CASSFEGQGRYF.

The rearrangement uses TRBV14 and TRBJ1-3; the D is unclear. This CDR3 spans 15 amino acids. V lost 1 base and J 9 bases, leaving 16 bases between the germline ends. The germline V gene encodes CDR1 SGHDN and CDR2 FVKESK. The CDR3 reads CASSQVASPGGTIYF. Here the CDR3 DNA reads TGTGCCAGCAGCCAAGTAGCGAGCCCCGGAGGCACCATATATTTT. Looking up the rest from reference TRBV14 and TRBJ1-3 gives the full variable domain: EAGVTQFPSHSVIEKGQTVTLRCDPISGHDNLYWYRRVMGKEIKFLLHFVKESKQDESGMPNNRFLAERTGGTYSTLKVQPAELEDSGVYFCASSQVASPGGTIYFGEGSWLTVV.